This TCR beta chain emerged from a study of OX40 agonist ivuxolimab in advanced cancers. In regard to this clone: Its antigen is unknown.

Looked up from germline, CDR1 is MDHEN and CDR2 is SYDVKM. The CDR3 loop spans 16 amino acids. J lost 5 bases, V lost 2 bases, and 9 bases had no gene match. Overall study findings and caveats: In a subset of nonresponders, normalized T-cell clonal expansion was also low.

TCRdb keeps only in-frame clones here, not all; method: immunoSEQ multiplex PCR. The table includes tens of thousands of clones, about nine tenths detected once. The receptor was derived from an adult with an advanced solid tumor such as melanoma, head and neck, liver or kidney cancer. The chain recombines TRBV28 with TRBJ2-7, with 10 bases aligning to TRBD2. The sequenced sample was CD4+ or CD8+ T cells sorted from blood, obtained in a trial of the OX40 agonist ivuxolimab. The CDR3 region has the DNA TGTGCCAGCAGTTTAGTATCAGCGGGAGGGCCTCACGAGCAGTACTTC. Amino acids: CASSLVSAGGPHEQYF.